These T cell receptor beta chains were read from a single sample in a study of T cell repertoires in breast cancer. MiXCR, applied by TCRdb to the emulsion pairing reads, yields one record per CDR3 protein. The sample records roughly 40,000 distinct CDR3 sequences, 45% being singletons. Material for sequencing was CD8+ T cells. Source of these receptors: a pool of human donors with breast cancer or a healthy control (not recorded which). CDR3s include the opening cysteine and the closing phenylalanine or tryptophan. Fields, in order: CDR3 protein, CDR3 DNA, V gene, D gene, J gene, clone size. A D gene is named only where the DNA matches it firmly. Clone size is given for some rows only: seen once, a few or many times, or a class if the clone is expanded.

CSAGGGSRDGNQPQHF TGCAGTGCTGGGGGGGGCAGCCGGGACGGCAATCAGCCCCAGCATTTT TRBV20-1 . TRBJ1-5 .
CASSLGGGGGQYF TGCGCCAGCAGCCTGGGGGGGGGAGGTGGCCAGTACTTC TRBV4-1 TRBD2 TRBJ2-5 .
CASSLEWGVGQYF TGTGCCAGCAGTTTAGAATGGGGGGTTGGGCAGTACTTC TRBV12-3/TRBV12-4 . TRBJ2-7 few
CSARDSARNSNQPQHF TGCAGTGCTAGAGATTCGGCCAGAAATAGCAATCAGCCCCAGCATTTT TRBV20-1 . TRBJ1-5 few
CASSLGQGDNSPLHF TGTGCCAGCAGCCTCGGACAGGGTGATAATTCACCCCTCCACTTT TRBV4-2 TRBD1 TRBJ1-6 .
CASSDTGSGVAEDTQYF TGTGCCAGCAGCGACACGGGATCGGGAGTGGCGGAAGATACGCAGTATTTT TRBV7-9 . TRBJ2-3 .
CASSIMPRQETQYF TGTGCCAGCAGCATCATGCCCAGGCAAGAGACCCAGTACTTC TRBV7-9 . TRBJ2-5 .
CSARLAGRVQYF TGCAGTGCTCGTCTAGCGGGTCGAGTCCAGTACTTC TRBV20-1 TRBD2 TRBJ2-7 .
CSASRGSGANVLTF TGCAGTGCTAGTCGCGGTTCTGGGGCCAACGTCCTGACTTTC TRBV20-1 . TRBJ2-6 .
CASSLRVKLNTEAFF TGTGCCAGCAGCTTACGGGTAAAGTTGAACACTGAAGCTTTCTTT TRBV7-9 . TRBJ1-1 .
CASSVLWTGAEAFF TGTGCCAGCAGTGTTCTTTGGACAGGGGCTGAAGCTTTCTTT TRBV2 TRBD1 TRBJ1-1 .
CSAEDIAGSTYEQYF TGCAGTGCCGAGGACATTGCAGGGTCCACCTACGAGCAGTACTTC TRBV20-1 . TRBJ2-7 .
CSASQGMGNSPFHF TGCAGTGCTAGCCAGGGAATGGGCAATTCACCCTTCCACTTT TRBV20-1 . TRBJ1-6 once
CASSPFRLNTEAFF TGTGCCAGCAGTCCTTTCAGGCTGAACACTGAAGCTTTCTTT TRBV6-1 . TRBJ1-1 .
CASSPLDSPGDGYTF TGTGCCAGCTCACCTTTGGACAGCCCGGGGGATGGCTACACCTTC TRBV18 . TRBJ1-2 few
CASSLKRNPQYEQYF TGTGCCAGCAGCTTAAAAAGGAATCCCCAATACGAGCAGTACTTC TRBV7-2 . TRBJ2-7 .
CSARKETQYF TGCAGTGCTAGAAAAGAGACCCAGTACTTC TRBV20-1 . TRBJ2-5 .
CSAAGLANYEQYF TGCAGTGCTGCGGGACTAGCAAACTACGAGCAGTACTTC TRBV20-1 TRBD2 TRBJ2-7 .
CASSLEPRLNTEAFF TGTGCCAGCAGCTTAGAACCCAGGTTGAACACTGAAGCTTTCTTT TRBV7-2 . TRBJ1-1 few
CATSRDVKENTEAFF TGTGCCACCAGCAGAGATGTCAAGGAGAACACTGAAGCTTTCTTT TRBV15 . TRBJ1-1 many
CASGQSSYNEQFF TGTGCCAGCGGACAGAGCTCCTACAATGAGCAGTTCTTC TRBV12-3/TRBV12-4 . TRBJ2-1 .
CATSTGTSGGALTDTQYF TGTGCCACCAGTACCGGGACTAGCGGGGGGGCGTTGACAGATACGCAGTATTTT TRBV24-1 TRBD2 TRBJ2-3 many
CASSEWVENSPLHF TGTGCCAGCAGTGAGTGGGTAGAAAATTCACCCCTCCACTTT TRBV6-1 . TRBJ1-6 few
CSAKGVTNEKLFF TGCAGTGCTAAGGGGGTCACTAATGAAAAACTGTTTTTT TRBV20-1 . TRBJ1-4 once
CAVEGGTGAGGYTF TGTGCCGTGGAGGGTGGGACAGGGGCAGGTGGCTACACCTTC TRBV30 TRBD1 TRBJ1-2 .